Below are 18 T cell receptor beta chains sequenced from a single sample in a study of blood T cell repertoires in COVID-19. Produced via immunoSEQ multiplex PCR; TCRdb's table is partial and in-frame only. The table has about 120,000 clones, 85% to 90% seen once; the top ten hold 3.9%. Sequenced: peripheral blood. The receptors originated from a man aged 55 to 70 with acute or convalescent COVID-19.

V usage is TRBV11-3 and J usage is TRBJ2-3, with D perhaps TRBD1 (6 bases). The V end was cut by 1 base, the J end by 1 base, with 12 bases between. The germline V gene has CDR1 SGHNT and CDR2 YENEEA. CDR3 length: 16 amino acids. The CDR3 region has the DNA TGTGCCAGCAGCTTAGGAACAGGGCTCGGCACAGATACGCAGTATTTT. This encodes CASSLGTGLGTDTQYF.

There are a few counts of this clone. The V and J genes are TRBV7-2 and TRBJ2-5; D is perhaps TRBD1 (5 bases). Trimming took 1 base from V and 3 from J, leaving 9 bases between them. Germline V gene data show CDR1 as SGHTA and CDR2 as FQGNSA. The CDR3 totals 14 residues. In nucleotides, the CDR3 is TGTGCCAGCAGCTTAGTAGTCAGGGAAGAGACCCAGTACTTC. This gives the protein CASSLVVREETQYF.

This rearrangement joins TRBV4-2 to TRBJ2-3; 13 bases agree with TRBD2. V lost 3 bases to trimming and J lost 3 bases; unmatched junction nucleotides: 12. This CDR3 region has 19 residues. Germline V CDR1 and CDR2: LGHNA, YNFKEQ. The DNA for the CDR3 is TGTGCCAGCAGCCAGGGTGCCGGGACTAGCGGGACTTCGACAGATACGCAGTATTTT. Amino acids: CASSQGAGTSGTSTDTQYF.

The CDR3 here is CATSDPGTPNEKLFF. In DNA, the CDR3 is TGTGCCACCAGTGATCCCGGGACACCAAATGAAAAACTGTTTTTT. The rearrangement uses TRBV24-1 and TRBJ1-4, with D perhaps matching TRBD1 (6 bases). V dropped 3 bases and J dropped 5 bases, with 12 bases sitting between them. Per germline, CDR1 KGHDR and CDR2 SFDVKD. CDR3 length: 15 residues.

The sample holds one count of this clone. The V gene is TRBV3-1 (or the pseudogene TRBV3-2), the J gene TRBJ2-2; D not resolved. This CDR3 is 15 amino acids long. The germline V gene has CDR1 LGHDT and CDR2 YNNKEL (reference sequence). Trimming removed 1 base at V and 5 bases at J, with 11 bases between. The CDR3 spells CASSQGWPRTGELFF. As DNA, the CDR3 is TGTGCCAGCAGCCAAGGGTGGCCGAGGACCGGGGAGCTGTTTTTT.

The chain uses TRBV29-1 and TRBJ2-2; no clear D gene. Germline CDR1 SQVTM, CDR2 ANQGSEA. Trimming removed 6 bases at V and 0 bases at J, with 14 bases between. The CDR3 totals 15 residues. DNA for the CDR3: TGCAGCGTAGCCGGAGTCGAAGCGAACACCGGGGAGCTGTTTTTT. Protein sequence: CSVAGVEANTGELFF.

This chain links TRBV19 with TRBJ1-2; the match to TRBD1 covers 7 bases. The ends lost 6 bases at V and 3 bases at J; junction bases unmatched: 7. CDR3 length: 14 amino acids. CDR1 LNHDA and CDR2 SQIVND come from the germline V gene (reference sequence). The CDR3 reads CASSSEGAYYGYTF. DNA for the CDR3: TGTGCCAGTAGCTCTGAGGGGGCCTACTATGGCTACACCTTC.

The genes are TRBV10-3 and TRBJ2-3, with TRBD2 matching over 10 bases. With 6 bases clipped from V and 0 bases from J, the junction kept 0 bases outside the gene matches. The length of the CDR3 is 14 residues. In germline, CDR1 is ENHRY, CDR2 SYGVKD. Written as DNA, the CDR3 is TGTGCCATCAGGACTAGCGGGAGCACAGATACGCAGTATTTT. This codes for CAIRTSGSTDTQYF.

The CDR3 region is CASSAHPGQGDYGYTF. The CDR3 bases are TGTGCCAGCAGCGCCCACCCGGGACAGGGCGACTATGGCTACACCTTC. The V gene is TRBV7-2, the J gene TRBJ1-2; 9 nucleotides line up with TRBD1. Trimming at V came to 5 bases and at J to 3 bases, leaving 10 bases not matched to a gene. Germline loops: CDR1 SGHTA, CDR2 FQGNSA. This CDR3 spans 16 amino acids. Complete variable domain (other parts from reference TRBV7-2 and TRBJ1-2): GAGVSQSPSNKVTEKGKDVELRCDPISGHTALYWYRQSLGQGLEFLIYFQGNSAPDKSGLPSDRFSAERTGGSVSTLTIQRTQQEDSAVYLCASSAHPGQGDYGYTFGSGTRLTVV.

The chain has TRBV6-5 and TRBJ1-2; D unresolved. The CDR3 is 11 amino acids. V was pared by 6 bases and J by 7 bases, with 9 bases between. Germline V gene sequence: CDR1 MNHEY, CDR2 SVGAGI. The CDR3 DNA is TGTGCCAGCAGAGGCACAGTTGGCTACACCTTC. Protein sequence: CASRGTVGYTF.

The V and J genes are TRBV27 and TRBJ1-3; 8 bases align to TRBD1. This CDR3 is 15 amino acids long. The ends lost 5 bases at V and 4 bases at J; junction bases unmatched: 7. The germline CDR1 and CDR2 sequences are MNHEY and SMNVEV (reference sequence). The CDR3: CASSMTGASGNTIYF. CDR3 DNA sequence: TGTGCCAGCAGTATGACAGGGGCATCCGGAAACACCATATATTTT.

The V gene is TRBV10-3, the J gene TRBJ1-6; tentative D call: TRBD1 (5 bases). Germline V gives CDR1 ENHRY, CDR2 SYGVKD. V was trimmed by 3 bases and J by 8 bases, leaving 11 bases between them. The CDR3 runs to 14 residues. The CDR3 region is CAISERQTDSPLHF. The CDR3 DNA follows: TGTGCCATCAGTGAAAGACAGACGGATTCACCCCTCCACTTT.

This clone has only one observation. V gene TRBV4-3 combines with J gene TRBJ2-1; D not certain. Trimming pared 0 bases from V and 3 bases from J, leaving 12 bases between. From germline, CDR1 is LGHNA and CDR2 YSLEER. The CDR3 is 16 amino acids. The chain's CDR3 is CASSQEHAAIYNEQFF. The CDR3 DNA reads TGCGCCAGCAGCCAAGAACACGCGGCCATCTACAATGAGCAGTTCTTC.

This clone was picked up a small number of times. The genes are TRBV5-1 and TRBJ1-1; TRBD1 agrees at 7 bases. Trimming at V came to 9 bases and at J to 4 bases, leaving 12 bases not matched to a gene. CDR1 and CDR2 (germline): SGHRS, YFSETQ. The CDR3 contains 14 residues. Here the CDR3 DNA reads TGCGCCACCAGTGAGGGGGCGCGAAGCACTGAAGCTTTCTTT. This gives the protein CATSEGARSTEAFF.

The chain combines TRBV7-2 with TRBJ2-7, with a weak D call TRBD2 (6 bases). Trimming left V 3 bases short and J 3 bases short, with 15 bases between. Germline CDR1 and CDR2: SGHTA and FQGNSA. This CDR3 is built from 15 residues. CDR3 coding DNA: TGTGCCAGCAGCTTTAGGAGGGAGACTTACTACGAGCAGTACTTC. As protein: CASSFRRETYYEQYF.

The chain carries TRBV19 and TRBJ1-5; no reliable D call. V was trimmed by 2 bases and J by 7 bases, leaving 15 bases between them. Germline loops: CDR1 LNHDA, CDR2 SQIVND (reference sequence). The CDR3 is 15 residues long. CDR3 protein: CASSIHEGKIQPQHF. The CDR3 region has the DNA TGTGCCAGTAGTATACATGAGGGTAAGATCCAGCCCCAGCATTTT.

The V call is TRBV20-1, the J call TRBJ1-5; tentatively, D is TRBD1 (5 bases). The CDR3 extends over 13 amino acids. Germline loops: CDR1 DFQATT, CDR2 SNEGSKA (reference sequence). V was trimmed by 3 bases and J by 9 bases, leaving 15 bases between them. CDR3: CSASYDSLGPQHF. The CDR3 DNA reads TGCAGTGCTAGTTATGACAGCCTCGGGCCCCAGCATTTT.

This chain joins TRBV5-1 and TRBJ2-2, with D maybe TRBD2 (5 bases). Germline CDR1 and CDR2: SGHRS and YFSETQ. This CDR3 has 16 residues. V was pared by 0 bases and J by 5 bases, with 14 bases between. The chain's CDR3 is CASSLGLRGRTGELFF. In nucleotides, the CDR3 is TGCGCCAGCAGCTTGGGACTTCGCGGGCGAACCGGGGAGCTGTTTTTT.